The clone carrying this T cell receptor beta chain was detected only once. It was patients with CD8+CD57+ cell expansion by flow cytometry who were chosen for sequencing. Trimming shortened V by 2 bases and J by 7 bases, and 9 bases separated the two germline ends. The germline V gene encodes CDR1 SNHLY and CDR2 FYNNEI. This CDR3 comprises 13 residues. This record comes from a study of CD8+CD57+ T cells in acquired aplastic anemia. CDR3 and TCR beta VDJ profiling relied on genomic DNA as the template. TCRdb reanalysed the reads using MiXCR and keeps one entry per CDR3 protein. In the table there are 180,000 or so distinct CDR3 sequences, roughly 60% of which are singletons.

The chain carries TRBV2 and TRBJ1-5, with D unclear. The clonotype originates from a human donor with aplastic anemia. Sequenced input: sorted CD4+, CD8+, or CD8+CD57+ T cells (not recorded which) from PBMCs. The CDR3 DNA reads TGTGCCAGCAGTGAACAGGTAGACCAGCCCCAGCATTTT. Translating gives CASSEQVDQPQHF.